The 22 T cell receptor beta chains listed next were all sequenced from one sample in a study of blood T cell repertoires in COVID-19. TCRdb's table, derived via immunoSEQ multiplex PCR, lists solely in-frame clones and lacks some. The sample yields roughly 130,000 clones, approximately 88% seen once. The specimen sequenced was PBMCs or T cells enriched from blood (not recorded which). All receptors come from a man aged 35 to 55 with acute COVID-19.

The CDR3 region is CASSISRGRVDKNIQYF. DNA of the CDR3: TGTGCCAGCAGTATATCCAGGGGGCGAGTTGACAAAAACATTCAGTACTTC. The rearrangement joins TRBV28 to TRBJ2-4; 8 nucleotides line up with TRBD1. The CDR3 extends over 17 amino acids. Trimming at V came to 5 bases and at J to 3 bases, leaving 12 bases not matched to a gene. Germline CDR1 MDHEN, CDR2 SYDVKM.

This clone was seen a few times. The J gene is TRBJ2-3, the V gene TRBV4-1; D call uncertain. This CDR3 is built from 14 residues. The germline V gene has CDR1 MGHRA and CDR2 YSYEKL. Trimming left V 0 bases short and J 5 bases short, with 9 bases between. In nucleotides, the CDR3 is TGCGCCAGCAGCCAAGATCCGGGTAAAGATACGCAGTATTTT. The encoded protein is CASSQDPGKDTQYF.

CDR3 in DNA: TGTGCCAGCACAATATCTAGCGGGGCGATAGATACGCAGTATTTT. Translating gives CASTISSGAIDTQYF. V and J are TRBV2 and TRBJ2-3, with 9 bases identical to TRBD2. The CDR3 covers 15 residues. V lost 7 bases to trimming and J lost 5 bases; unmatched junction nucleotides: 10. Looked up from germline, CDR1 is SNHLY and CDR2 is FYNNEI.

V usage is TRBV10-3 and J usage is TRBJ2-5; D is uncertain. V was pared by 7 bases and J by 9 bases, with 15 bases between. This CDR3 is 12 amino acids long. In germline, CDR1 is ENHRY, CDR2 SYGVKD. DNA of the CDR3: TGTGCCATCAACGCTGGCCCGGGTGCCCAGTACTTC. Amino acids: CAINAGPGAQYF.

The chain employs TRBV23-1 and TRBJ1-5; the D gene is possibly TRBD1 (6 bases). TRBV23-1 is assigned to the ORF class and has an uncertain function. V lost 2 bases, J lost 3 bases, and 26 bases lay in between. The CDR3 consists of 20 residues. The DNA for the CDR3 is TGCGCCAGCAGTCAAGGTCGAGACAAGGACAGCCGGATTTCCAATCAGCCCCAGCATTTT. Residues: CASSQGRDKDSRISNQPQHF.

This chain uses TRBV2 with TRBJ2-2, with 9 bases fitting TRBD1. The CDR3 runs to 16 residues. Germline trimming cut 7 bases from V and 7 bases from J; bases unmatched to any gene: 13. CDR1 is SNHLY, CDR2 FYNNEI, per germline. The CDR3: CASTRTGAKNGGELFF. The DNA of the CDR3 is TGTGCCAGCACTCGGACAGGGGCTAAGAACGGCGGGGAGCTGTTTTTT. The full variable domain, rest sourced from reference TRBV2 and TRBJ2-2, is EPEVTQTPSHQVTQMGQEVILRCVPISNHLYFYWYRQILGQKVEFLVSFYNNEISEKSEIFDDQFSVERPDGSNFTLKIRSTKLEDSAMYFCASTRTGAKNGGELFFGEGSRLTVL.

The rearrangement uses TRBV11-3 and TRBJ2-1, with 7 bases lining up with TRBD1. The CDR3 is 13 residues long. Trimming cost V 3 bases and J 5 bases; bases outside gene matches: 1. Germline CDR1 reads SGHNT; CDR2 reads YENEEA. The CDR3 bases are TGTGCCAGCAGCTTTACAGGGGACAATGAGCAGTTCTTC. It is translated as CASSFTGDNEQFF.

The V and J genes are TRBV28 and TRBJ2-5, with a possible D match to TRBD2 (6 bases). The germline gives CDR1 MDHEN, CDR2 SYDVKM. This CDR3 contains 14 residues. V gave up 3 bases and J gave up 0 bases, with 8 bases separating them. CDR3 region: CASSLSGDQETQYF. CDR3 in DNA: TGTGCCAGCAGTTTGTCGGGGGACCAAGAGACCCAGTACTTC.

V usage is TRBV7-2 and J usage is TRBJ1-1, with 10 bases identical to TRBD1. The CDR3 spans 16 residues. The J segment lost 6 bases and the V segment lost 6 bases, leaving 13 bases of the junction unmatched. Germline CDR1 SGHTA, CDR2 FQGNSA. This chain's CDR3 is CASSVNLGQGGSEAFF. The CDR3 DNA reads TGTGCCAGCAGTGTCAACCTAGGACAGGGGGGATCTGAAGCTTTCTTT. Looking up the rest from reference TRBV7-2 and TRBJ1-1 gives the full variable domain: GAGVSQSPSNKVTEKGKDVELRCDPISGHTALYWYRQSLGQGLEFLIYFQGNSAPDKSGLPSDRFSAERTGGSVSTLTIQRTQQEDSAVYLCASSVNLGQGGSEAFFGQGTRLTVV.

This chain connects TRBV6-2 or TRBV6-3 to TRBJ2-2, with 10 bases matching TRBD2. Per the germline V gene, CDR1 is MNHEY and CDR2 is SVGEGT. The CDR3 has 18 amino acids. Trimming at V came to 2 bases and at J to 2 bases, leaving 8 bases not matched to a gene. The CDR3 region is CASSYPRSGGRNTGELFF. CDR3 DNA: TGTGCCAGCAGTTACCCACGTAGCGGGGGGCGTAACACCGGGGAGCTGTTTTTT.

This chain joins TRBV19 and TRBJ2-1; TRBD2 is a possible D gene (5 bases). The CDR3 has 16 residues. V lost 6 bases and J lost 4, with 19 bases in between. The germline V gene encodes CDR1 LNHDA and CDR2 SQIVND (reference sequence). The CDR3: CASSLRGQGRYNEQFF. CDR3 DNA: TGTGCCAGTAGCCTCCGCGGGCAAGGGCGGTACAATGAGCAGTTCTTC.

The chain has TRBV18 and TRBJ2-2, with D maybe TRBD2 (5 bases). The CDR3 has 16 amino acids. Trimming pared 5 bases from V and 6 bases from J, leaving 19 bases between. The V gene's germline CDR1 is KGHSH and CDR2 LQKENI. CDR3 coding DNA: TGTGCCAGCTCATCTGAGACGGCCGCGAGGGCCGGGGAGCTGTTTTTT. This gives the protein CASSSETAARAGELFF.

The rearrangement uses TRBV25-1 and TRBJ1-2; tentatively, D is TRBD1 (5 bases). Trimming removed 5 bases from V and 6 bases from J, with 22 bases in between. The CDR3 is 16 amino acids. The V gene's germline CDR1 is MGHDK and CDR2 SYGVNS. The CDR3 protein is CASSNSPGGPGNGYTF. The DNA for the CDR3 is TGTGCCAGCAGTAACTCCCCGGGGGGACCCGGAAATGGCTACACCTTC.

J is TRBJ1-2 and V is TRBV5-8, with D perhaps matching TRBD1 (6 bases). Germline lookup yields CDR1 SGHTS and CDR2 YDEGEE. V shed 1 base and J shed 5 bases, with 12 bases lying between them. The CDR3 extends over 14 amino acids. CDR3 DNA sequence: TGTGCCAGCAGCTTGCAGGGGCTGGGGTATGGCTACACCTTC. Its translation: CASSLQGLGYGYTF.

V is TRBV6-5 and J is TRBJ1-6, with a tentative D call TRBD1 (5 bases). The CDR3 covers 15 residues. Deletions cut 6 bases from V and 9 bases from J, with 18 bases between. Germline V gives CDR1 MNHEY, CDR2 SVGAGI. CDR3 in amino acids: CASRPAAGQTSPLHF. CDR3 nucleotides: TGTGCCAGCAGACCCGCGGCAGGGCAAACTTCACCCCTCCACTTT.

The chain recombines TRBV5-4 with TRBJ2-3; 7 bases match TRBD1. Germline V CDR1 and CDR2: SGHNT, YYREEE (reference sequence). J gave up 1 base and V 1 base, and 9 bases lay outside the gene matches. This CDR3 contains 17 residues. CDR3 loop: CASSLYPGQVGTDTQYF. The CDR3 region has the DNA TGTGCCAGCAGCTTGTACCCTGGACAGGTTGGCACAGATACGCAGTATTTT.

The chain combines TRBV15 with TRBJ2-4; 9 nucleotides align to TRBD2. The CDR3 runs 17 residues. CDR1 is LNHNV and CDR2 is YYDKDF in the germline V gene (reference sequence). V was pared by 0 bases and J by 7 bases, with 10 bases of the junction left unmatched. Here the CDR3 reads CATSRDYGGGGINIQYF. The CDR3 nucleotides are TGTGCCACCAGCAGAGATTACGGCGGGGGGGGCATCAACATTCAGTACTTC.

V gene TRBV19 combines with J gene TRBJ1-5, with 8 bases lining up with TRBD1. V trimming: 7 bases; J trimming: 3 bases; junction bases outside the gene matches: 5. CDR3 length: 14 residues. The V gene's germline CDR1 is LNHDA and CDR2 SQIVND (reference sequence). The CDR3: CASMEQGANQPQHF. DNA of the CDR3: TGTGCCAGTATGGAGCAGGGGGCCAATCAGCCCCAGCATTTT. Full variable domain (outside the CDR3, taken from reference TRBV19 and TRBJ1-5): DGGITQSPKYLFRKEGQNVTLSCEQNLNHDAMYWYRQDPGQGLRLIYYSQIVNDFQKGDIAEGYSVSREKKESFPLTVTSAQKNPTAFYLCASMEQGANQPQHFGDGTRLSIL.

The J gene is TRBJ1-2, the V gene TRBV5-6; TRBD1 aligns across 7 bases. Trimming removed 0 bases from V and 8 bases from J; junction bases left unmatched: 13. The germline V gene encodes CDR1 SGHDT and CDR2 YYEEEE. CDR3 length equals 16 residues. CDR3 in amino acids: CASSLGQGGIFNGYTF. CDR3 sequence (DNA): TGTGCCAGCAGCTTGGGACAGGGTGGGATCTTTAACGGCTACACCTTC.

In its sample, this clone was seen once. V gene TRBV28 combines with J gene TRBJ1-5, with D possibly TRBD1 on 5 matching bases. The germline V and J ends were trimmed by 3 bases and 4 bases, with 13 bases remaining between them. Germline V gene data show CDR1 as MDHEN and CDR2 as SYDVKM. The CDR3 length is 15 residues. The CDR3 sequence: CASSFRARRNQPQHF. The CDR3 DNA reads TGTGCCAGCAGTTTCAGGGCCCGACGAAATCAGCCCCAGCATTTT.

The rearrangement joins TRBV27 to TRBJ2-5, with TRBD2 identical over 14 bases. Germline CDR1 is MNHEY and CDR2 is SMNVEV (reference sequence). There are 18 residues in the CDR3. Trimming at V came to 5 bases and at J to 4 bases, leaving 12 bases not matched to a gene. The CDR3 DNA reads as TGTGCCAGCAGTCGCTTCCCGACTAGCGGGGGGGCCTTAGAGACCCAGTACTTC. The encoded protein is CASSRFPTSGGALETQYF.

The chain combines TRBV7-9 with TRBJ1-2; D gene ambiguous. V lost 0 bases and J 8 bases, leaving 13 bases between the germline ends. The germline CDR1 and CDR2 sequences are SEHNR and FQNEAQ (reference sequence). The CDR3 sequence is 14 residues long. DNA of the CDR3: TGTGCCAGCAGCTTAGCGGAGGCACCGTCGGGCTACACCTTC. Translating it yields CASSLAEAPSGYTF.